Below, 24 T cell receptor beta chains from the same sample are listed, as sequenced in a study of cytomegalovirus exposure and HLA in healthy donors. The PCR made use of 60 Vbeta and 13 Jbeta primers. TCRdb's table, derived via immunoSEQ multiplex PCR, lists solely in-frame clones and lacks some. The data contain 85,000 to 130,000 clones, approximately 70% of them singletons. The sample consisted of PBMCs. The receptor set was obtained from a woman between 18 and 30 years old in good health and CMV-seropositive.

The chain links TRBV7-9 to TRBJ2-7, with a tentative D call TRBD2 (5 bases). V lost 8 bases, J lost 4 bases, and 18 bases lay in between. The CDR3 spans 14 residues. CDR1 is SEHNR, CDR2 FQNEAQ, per germline (reference sequence). CDR3 bases: TGTGCCAGCGGGTCAGCGGCCCTTGAGTACGAGCAGTACTTC. It specifies CASGSAALEYEQYF. Full variable domain (outside the CDR3, taken from reference TRBV7-9 and TRBJ2-7): DTGVSQNPRHKITKRGQNVTFRCDPISEHNRLYWYRQTLGQGPEFLTYFQNEAQLEKSRLLSDRFSAERPKGSFSTLEIQRTEQGDSAMYLCASGSAALEYEQYFGPGTRLTVT.

This chain connects TRBV29-1 to TRBJ2-3, with 8 bases lining up with TRBD2. CDR1 and CDR2 (germline): SQVTM, ANQGSEA. The CDR3 runs to 17 residues. V shed 0 bases, J shed 6 bases, and the junction held 14 bases outside the gene matches. The CDR3 nucleotides are TGCAGCGTTGAAGATTTGGAACTAGCGGCACCGGTCGATACGCAGTATTTT. Residues: CSVEDLELAAPVDTQYF.

The chain combines TRBV7-9 with TRBJ2-2; the match to TRBD1 covers 7 bases. V was clipped by 6 bases and J by 5 bases; unmatched bases: 3. The germline V gene encodes CDR1 SEHNR and CDR2 FQNEAQ (reference sequence). The CDR3 contains 13 residues. In DNA form, the CDR3 reads TGTGCCAGCAGATCGACAGGGACCGGGGAGCTGTTTTTT. It is translated as CASRSTGTGELFF.

This rearrangement joins TRBV4-1 to TRBJ2-1; 8 nucleotides align to TRBD1. The germline CDR1 and CDR2 sequences are MGHRA and YSYEKL. The CDR3 contains 17 residues. V lost 0 bases to trimming and J lost 6 bases; unmatched junction nucleotides: 10. CDR3 protein: CASSQDGTGAFLNEQFF. The CDR3 DNA follows: TGCGCCAGCAGCCAAGATGGGACAGGAGCTTTTCTCAATGAGCAGTTCTTC.

This sequence joins TRBV6-5 and TRBJ2-1, with D perhaps matching TRBD1 (5 bases). Germline loops: CDR1 MNHEY, CDR2 SVGAGI. The CDR3 loop spans 14 amino acids. Trimming took off 5 bases at V and 4 bases at J, with 12 bases between the two ends. The CDR3: CASSMGRKYNEQFF. DNA of the CDR3: TGTGCCAGCAGTATGGGGCGGAAATACAATGAGCAGTTCTTC.

V is TRBV7-2 and J is TRBJ2-1; 7 positions match TRBD2. Trimming took 4 bases from V and 6 from J; bases not matched to a gene: 3. The length of the CDR3 is 13 residues. Germline V lookup: CDR1 SGHTA, CDR2 FQGNSA. The CDR3 here is CASSSLATNEQFF. The CDR3 nucleotides read TGTGCCAGCAGCTCACTAGCGACCAATGAGCAGTTCTTC.

The V and J genes are TRBV5-1 and TRBJ2-1, with 8 bases aligning to TRBD2. With 4 bases clipped from V and 2 bases from J, the junction kept 5 bases outside the gene matches. The CDR3 has 15 residues. Germline assignment: CDR1 SGHRS and CDR2 YFSETQ. In DNA form, the CDR3 reads TGCGCCAGCAGCCTACTAGCGGAGGCCTACAATGAGCAGTTCTTC. Its protein product is CASSLLAEAYNEQFF. The whole variable domain, filled in from reference TRBV5-1 and TRBJ2-1, reads KAGVTQTPRYLIKTRGQQVTLSCSPISGHRSVSWYQQTPGQGLQFLFEYFSETQRNKGNFPGRFSGRQFSNSRSEMNVSTLELGDSALYLCASSLLAEAYNEQFFGPGTRLTVL.

V gene TRBV10-1 combines with J gene TRBJ1-1; 12 bases agree with TRBD1. The germline V gene has CDR1 WNHNN and CDR2 SYGVQD (reference sequence). The CDR3 is made up of 18 amino acids. Germline trimming cut 0 bases from V and 7 bases from J; bases unmatched to any gene: 12. Written as DNA, the CDR3 is TGCGCCAGCAGTGAGTCGGGGACAGGGGGCGCCGAACTGGGTGAAGCTTTCTTT. Encoded protein: CASSESGTGGAELGEAFF.

The chain combines TRBV20-1 with TRBJ2-7; D possibly corresponds to TRBD1 (6 bases). V lost 5 bases to trimming and J lost 9 bases, with 14 bases between them. The CDR3 contains 11 residues. In germline, CDR1 is DFQATT, CDR2 SNEGSKA (reference sequence). The CDR3 spells CSAGTGSVQYF. As DNA, the CDR3 is TGCAGTGCTGGAACAGGGTCCGTGCAGTACTTC.

V gene TRBV28 combines with J gene TRBJ2-3; D ambiguous. This CDR3 is 16 amino acids long. CDR1 is MDHEN and CDR2 is SYDVKM in the germline V gene. V lost 2 bases and J 0 bases, leaving 12 bases between the germline ends. CDR3 sequence reads: CASSLRSDSSTDTQYF. The CDR3 DNA reads TGTGCCAGCAGTTTAAGGTCAGACTCTAGCACAGATACGCAGTATTTT.

The chain employs TRBV6-6 and TRBJ2-7; D is unresolved. CDR1 is MNHNY and CDR2 is SVGAGI in the germline V gene (reference sequence). The CDR3 is made up of 16 amino acids. V was shortened by 0 bases and J by 6 bases, with 18 bases between the two germline ends. DNA for the CDR3: TGTGCCAGCAGTTACTCAAACGGAGACGTACTGGGCGAGCAGTACTTC. Translating it yields CASSYSNGDVLGEQYF.

This clone came up a few times. The CDR3 loop reads CAISVQGNGYTF. For the CDR3, the DNA is TGTGCCATCAGTGTACAGGGGAATGGCTACACCTTC. The rearrangement uses TRBV10-3 and TRBJ1-2, with 7 bases fitting TRBD1. With V trimmed by 4 bases and J by 6 bases, 2 bases remained unmatched. The CDR3 extends over 12 amino acids. The V gene's germline CDR1 is ENHRY and CDR2 SYGVKD.

This chain joins TRBV29-1 and TRBJ2-3, with D possibly matching TRBD2 (6 bases). V lost 0 bases to trimming and J lost 4 bases, with 17 bases between them. This CDR3 is 16 amino acids long. Germline V lookup: CDR1 SQVTM, CDR2 ANQGSEA. The CDR3, as DNA: TGCAGCGTTGAAGATCGTTTGCGGGCTAGCGCAGATACGCAGTATTTT. This sequence encodes CSVEDRLRASADTQYF.

This clone has a handful of counts. V and J are TRBV10-3 and TRBJ2-5; 7 bases align to TRBD1. V shed 2 bases and J 5 bases; nucleotides not matched to a gene: 5. Germline loops: CDR1 ENHRY, CDR2 SYGVKD. This CDR3 is built from 14 residues. CDR3 nucleotide sequence: TGTGCCATCAGTGAGGAAGGGACAGCCGAGACCCAGTACTTC. Translated: CAISEEGTAETQYF.

This clone was detected only a few times. The chain joins TRBV5-1 to TRBJ2-3; 8 nucleotides match TRBD1. Unmatched junction bases numbered 10, after V lost 4 bases and J lost 6 bases. Germline CDR1 SGHRS, CDR2 YFSETQ. The CDR3 sequence is 15 residues long. The CDR3 DNA reads as TGCGCCAGCAGCGCCCGGGACAGGACAGGTGATACGCAGTATTTT. Protein sequence: CASSARDRTGDTQYF. Based on the CDR3 plus reference TRBV5-1 and TRBJ2-3, the full variable domain is KAGVTQTPRYLIKTRGQQVTLSCSPISGHRSVSWYQQTPGQGLQFLFEYFSETQRNKGNFPGRFSGRQFSNSRSEMNVSTLELGDSALYLCASSARDRTGDTQYFGPGTRLTVL.

This clone turned up a few times. The chain links TRBV6-1 to TRBJ2-7; 10 bases match TRBD2. From germline, CDR1 is MNHNS and CDR2 SASEGT. Trimming took 1 base from V and 3 from J; bases not matched to a gene: 3. This CDR3 is 15 amino acids long. The CDR3 sequence is CASSEEVAGGYEQYF. For the CDR3, the DNA is TGTGCCAGCAGTGAAGAAGTAGCGGGAGGCTACGAGCAGTACTTC.

The CDR3 nucleotides read TGCGCCAGCAGCCAACGGACAGCAGAACACTACGAGCAGTACTTC. Its protein product is CASSQRTAEHYEQYF. The rearrangement joins TRBV4-1 to TRBJ2-7; tentative D call: TRBD1 (6 bases). The CDR3 runs 15 residues. V was trimmed by 2 bases and J by 3 bases, leaving 14 bases between them. CDR1 and CDR2 from the germline V gene are MGHRA and YSYEKL.

J is TRBJ2-5 and V is TRBV30; 9 nucleotides agree with TRBD2. The germline V gene has CDR1 GTSNPN and CDR2 SVGIG (reference sequence). The CDR3 is 16 amino acids. V dropped 3 bases and J dropped 5; count of bases not matched to a gene: 13. The chain's CDR3 is CAWRSRLADGGETQYF. The CDR3 bases are TGTGCCTGGAGGAGCCGACTAGCGGATGGGGGGGAGACCCAGTACTTC.

This sequence joins TRBV5-1 and TRBJ2-2; D call uncertain. CDR3 length: 14 residues. Germline values: CDR1 SGHRS, CDR2 YFSETQ. V shed 6 bases and J shed 4 bases, with 13 bases lying between them. The CDR3 here is CASTQTTGTGELFF. The CDR3 bases are TGCGCCAGCACGCAGACGACGGGCACCGGGGAGCTGTTTTTT.

V and J are TRBV7-2 and TRBJ1-1; perhaps TRBD1 as D (6 bases). This CDR3 contains 11 residues. Germline CDR1 and CDR2: SGHTA and FQGNSA. With 5 bases removed from V and 12 bases from J, the gap between germline ends came to 13 bases. CDR3 sequence (DNA): TGTGCCAGCAGCCTCCAGGGGATGACTTTCTTT. It translates to CASSLQGMTFF. The variable domain in full, with the rest retrieved from reference TRBV7-2 and TRBJ1-1, is GAGVSQSPSNKVTEKGKDVELRCDPISGHTALYWYRQSLGQGLEFLIYFQGNSAPDKSGLPSDRFSAERTGGSVSTLTIQRTQQEDSAVYLCASSLQGMTFFGQGTRLTVV.

The V gene is TRBV30, the J gene TRBJ1-1, with D maybe TRBD1 (5 bases). CDR3 length: 14 amino acids. Germline-derived CDR1 and CDR2 are GTSNPN and SVGIG (reference sequence). The V end was cut by 3 bases, the J end by 0 bases, with 11 bases between. CDR3 nucleotides: TGTGCCTGGAGCGCCGACAGCCTGAACACTGAAGCTTTCTTT. It is translated as CAWSADSLNTEAFF. Full variable domain (rest looked up from reference TRBV30 and TRBJ1-1): SQTIHQWPATLVQPVGSPLSLECTVEGTSNPNLYWYRQAAGRGLQLLFYSVGIGQISSEVPQNLSASRPQDRQFILSSKKLLLSDSGFYLCAWSADSLNTEAFFGQGTRLTVV.

CDR3 amino acids: CASSYTSGTTGELFF. DNA of the CDR3: TGTGCCAGCAGTTACACTAGCGGAACCACCGGGGAGCTGTTTTTT. This chain links TRBV6-5 with TRBJ2-2; 8 bases are shared with TRBD2. Germline CDR1 is MNHEY and CDR2 is SVGAGI. The CDR3 contains 15 residues. The V segment lost 2 bases and the J segment 4 bases; nucleotides outside the gene matches: 3.

This sequence joins TRBV20-1 and TRBJ1-2, with TRBD1 matching 7 bases. The CDR3 is 10 amino acids. Germline CDR1 DFQATT, CDR2 SNEGSKA (reference sequence). V shed 6 bases, J shed 8 bases, and the junction held 3 bases outside the gene matches. The CDR3 sequence: CSARQGGYTF. CDR3 DNA sequence: TGCAGTGCCCGACAGGGCGGCTACACCTTC.

The chain is built from TRBV5-5 and TRBJ2-1; 16 bases are a match to TRBD2. J lost 8 bases, V lost 2 bases, and 10 bases had no gene match. This CDR3 comprises 18 residues. Germline CDR1 SGHKS, CDR2 YYEKEE (reference sequence). In nucleotides, the CDR3 is TGTGCCAGCAGCTTTTCTAGGGGACTAGCGGGAGGGCCTGATGAGCAGTTCTTC. It specifies CASSFSRGLAGGPDEQFF.